In this sample, the clone carrying this T cell receptor beta chain turned up many times. This specimen comes from a study of early T cells in non-severe SARS-CoV-2 infection. TCRdb re-called the 5' RACE reads through MiXCR, storing one row per CDR3 protein. The sample has 30,000 or so distinct CDR3 sequences, about 5.7% seen once. Germline V gene data show CDR1 as MNHNY and CDR2 as SVGAGI (reference sequence). The CDR3 spans 14 residues. V shed 6 bases and J shed 8 bases, with 19 bases lying between them. What was sequenced was whole blood. The chain links TRBV6-6 to TRBJ1-2; tentative D call: TRBD1 (6 bases). This TCR was recovered from an adult who was a healthcare worker with PCR-confirmed SARS-CoV-2 infection or an uninfected control (not recorded which). CDR3 amino acids: CASRPGVQTEGYTF. CDR3 sequence (DNA): TGTGCCAGCAGACCAGGGGTCCAAACAGAGGGCTACACCTTC.